Following are 11 T cell receptor beta chains from one sample sequenced in a study of blood T cell repertoires in COVID-19. Produced via immunoSEQ multiplex PCR; TCRdb's table is partial and in-frame only. The profile shows roughly 100,000 clones, 85% of them singletons. The sequencing input was peripheral blood. The receptors originated from a man aged 45-65 years with acute or convalescent COVID-19.

The J gene is TRBJ1-2, the V gene TRBV6-6; 9 bases are a match to TRBD1. With 5 bases clipped from V and 4 bases from J, the junction kept 20 bases outside the gene matches. Germline lookup yields CDR1 MNHNY and CDR2 SVGAGI (reference sequence). The CDR3 sequence is 19 residues long. As DNA, the CDR3 is TGTGCCAGCAGTCCCCAGATCCCCTTCACCGGGACAGGGAGCTATGGCTACACCTTC. Translated: CASSPQIPFTGTGSYGYTF.

The gene calls are TRBV7-2 and TRBJ2-1; D might be TRBD1 (6 bases). V lost 2 bases and J lost 2, with 10 bases in between. Germline assignment: CDR1 SGHTA and CDR2 FQGNSA. CDR3 length: 15 amino acids. The CDR3 nucleotides read TGTGCCAGCAGCTTAACGACAGGACCCTACAATGAGCAGTTCTTC. Encoded protein: CASSLTTGPYNEQFF. The full variable domain, its missing parts supplied by reference TRBV7-2 and TRBJ2-1, is GAGVSQSPSNKVTEKGKDVELRCDPISGHTALYWYRQSLGQGLEFLIYFQGNSAPDKSGLPSDRFSAERTGGSVSTLTIQRTQQEDSAVYLCASSLTTGPYNEQFFGPGTRLTVL.

Concerning this clone: The junction differs from germline at one of its ends, possibly a read error. The J gene is TRBJ2-3, the V gene TRBV18; weak D call: TRBD1 (5 bases). CDR3 length equals 16 residues. Germline CDR1 KGHSH, CDR2 LQKENI. The CDR3 bases are TGTGCCAGCTCACCAGGTAGGCTAGAAAATACAGGTACGCAGTATTTT. Its protein product is CASSPGRLENTGTQYF.

This clone was observed a handful of times. This chain uses TRBV14 with TRBJ1-6; 7 nucleotides align to TRBD1. CDR1 and CDR2 (germline): SGHDN, FVKESK. Unmatched junction bases numbered 7, after V lost 1 base and J lost 7 bases. The length of the CDR3 is 16 residues. The CDR3: CASSQGSGQWNSPLHF. CDR3 DNA sequence: TGTGCCAGCAGCCAAGGTTCGGGACAGTGGAATTCACCCCTCCACTTT.

V is TRBV2 and J is TRBJ2-1; 12 nucleotides match TRBD2. V dropped 2 bases and J dropped 3; count of bases not matched to a gene: 8. CDR1 SNHLY and CDR2 FYNNEI come from the germline V gene. CDR3 length: 18 amino acids. DNA for the CDR3: TGTGCCAGCAGTGAATTCCCCCTAGCGGGAGGGCGCTACAATGAGCAGTTCTTC. Its translation is CASSEFPLAGGRYNEQFF.

The chain uses TRBV6-5 and TRBJ1-1; perhaps TRBD1 as D (6 bases). CDR3 length: 13 residues. V shed 8 bases and J shed 1 base, with 11 bases lying between them. From germline, CDR1 is MNHEY and CDR2 SVGAGI. CDR3 amino acids: CASYRERNTEAFF. In DNA form, the CDR3 reads TGTGCCAGCTACAGGGAGAGGAACACTGAAGCTTTCTTT.

V usage is TRBV5-6 and J usage is TRBJ1-2; D unclear. The CDR3 totals 14 residues. The V gene's germline CDR1 is SGHDT and CDR2 YYEEEE. V was trimmed by 2 bases and J by 6 bases, leaving 14 bases between them. The chain's CDR3 is CASSFRQSTHGYTF. The CDR3 coding sequence is TGTGCCAGCAGCTTTCGACAATCTACCCATGGCTACACCTTC.

The chain links TRBV5-5 to TRBJ1-1; D might be TRBD1 (5 bases). Germline-derived CDR1 and CDR2 are SGHKS and YYEKEE (reference sequence). The CDR3 extends over 14 amino acids. The V end was cut by 7 bases, the J end by 1 base, with 14 bases between. The CDR3 DNA sequence: TGTGCCAGCGCCCCCCGAGGACAGAACACTGAAGCTTTCTTT. Protein sequence: CASAPRGQNTEAFF.

This rearrangement joins TRBV19 to TRBJ1-5; 7 nucleotides agree with TRBD1. Germline loops: CDR1 LNHDA, CDR2 SQIVND (reference sequence). This CDR3 has 15 residues. The trim removed 3 bases at V and 5 bases at J, leaving 7 bases unmatched. Here the CDR3 reads CASSMSGRGYQPQHF. The CDR3 coding sequence is TGTGCCAGTAGTATGAGTGGCAGGGGGTATCAGCCCCAGCATTTT.

The chain recombines TRBV19 with TRBJ1-2, with unresolved D. The germline V gene encodes CDR1 LNHDA and CDR2 SQIVND (reference sequence). V was clipped by 8 bases and J by 0 bases, with 13 bases between them. This CDR3 region has 14 residues. The CDR3: CASGREGANYGYTF. CDR3 DNA: TGTGCCAGTGGACGGGAGGGCGCTAACTATGGCTACACCTTC.

The chain has TRBV18 and TRBJ1-1; D is unresolved. Germline values: CDR1 KGHSH, CDR2 LQKENI. This CDR3 is built from 16 residues. V lost 3 bases, J lost 3 bases, and 17 bases lay in between. In DNA form, the CDR3 reads TGTGCCAGCTCACCTACCGGGAAACGTGGGGACACTGAAGCTTTCTTT. The encoded protein is CASSPTGKRGDTEAFF.